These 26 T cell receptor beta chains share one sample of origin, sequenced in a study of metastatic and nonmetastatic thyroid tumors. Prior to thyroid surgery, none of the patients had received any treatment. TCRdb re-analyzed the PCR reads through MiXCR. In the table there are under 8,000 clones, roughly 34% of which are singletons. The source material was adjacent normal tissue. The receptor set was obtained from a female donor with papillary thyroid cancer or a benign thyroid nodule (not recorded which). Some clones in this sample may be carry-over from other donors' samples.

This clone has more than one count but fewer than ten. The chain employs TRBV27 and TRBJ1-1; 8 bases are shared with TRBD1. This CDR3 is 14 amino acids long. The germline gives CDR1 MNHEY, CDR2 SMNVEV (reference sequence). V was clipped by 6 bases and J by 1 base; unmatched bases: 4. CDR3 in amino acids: CASRTGASNTEAFF. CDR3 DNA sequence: TGTGCCAGCAGGACAGGGGCTTCGAACACTGAAGCTTTCTTT.

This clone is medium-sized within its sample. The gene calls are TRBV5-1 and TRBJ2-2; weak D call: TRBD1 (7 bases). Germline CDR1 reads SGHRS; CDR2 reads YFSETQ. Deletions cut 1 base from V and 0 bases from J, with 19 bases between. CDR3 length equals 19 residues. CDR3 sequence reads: CASSLTGAVGTANTGELFF. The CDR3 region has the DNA TGCGCCAGCAGCTTGACGGGGGCGGTAGGGACAGCGAACACCGGGGAGCTGTTTTTT.

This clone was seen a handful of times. The CDR3 loop reads CASSEVSYYGYTF. In DNA, the CDR3 is TGTGCCAGCAGTGAAGTCTCATACTATGGCTACACCTTC. V is TRBV6-1 and J is TRBJ1-2; D is undetermined. V was pared by 1 base and J by 3 bases, with 6 bases between. Germline CDR1 MNHNS, CDR2 SASEGT. The CDR3 loop spans 13 amino acids.

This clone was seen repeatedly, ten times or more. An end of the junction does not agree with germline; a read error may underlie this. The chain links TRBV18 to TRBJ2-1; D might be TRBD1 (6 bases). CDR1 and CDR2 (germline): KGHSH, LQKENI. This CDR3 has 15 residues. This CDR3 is CASSPVQGRNNQQFF. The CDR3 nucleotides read TGTGCCAGCTCACCGGTTCAGGGGCGGAACAATCAGCAGTTCTTC.

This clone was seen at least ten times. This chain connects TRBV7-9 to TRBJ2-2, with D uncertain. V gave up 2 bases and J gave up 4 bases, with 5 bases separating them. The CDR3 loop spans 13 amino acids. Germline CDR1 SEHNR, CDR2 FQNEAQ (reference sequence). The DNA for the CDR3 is TGTGCCAGCAGCTTATATAGCACCGGGGAGCTGTTTTTT. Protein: CASSLYSTGELFF.

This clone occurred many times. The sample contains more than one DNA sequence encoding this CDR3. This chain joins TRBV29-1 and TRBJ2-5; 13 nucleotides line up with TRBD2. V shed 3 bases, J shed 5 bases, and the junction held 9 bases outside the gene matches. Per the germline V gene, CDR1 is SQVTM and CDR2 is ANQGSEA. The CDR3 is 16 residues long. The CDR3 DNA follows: TGCAGCGTTGAGCTCACTAGCGGGGGGGCACGGGAGACCCAGTACTTC. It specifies CSVELTSGGARETQYF. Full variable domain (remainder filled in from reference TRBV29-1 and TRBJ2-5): SAVISQKPSRDICQRGTSLTIQCQVDSQVTMMFWYRQQPGQSLTLIATANQGSEATYESGFVIDKFPISRPNLTFSTLTVSNMSPEDSSIYLCSVELTSGGARETQYFGPGTRLLVL.

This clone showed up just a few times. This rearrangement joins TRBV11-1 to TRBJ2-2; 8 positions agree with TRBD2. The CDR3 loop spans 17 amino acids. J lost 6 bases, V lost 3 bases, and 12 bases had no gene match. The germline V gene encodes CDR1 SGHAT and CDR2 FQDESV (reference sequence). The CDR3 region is CASSFKRLAGVAGELFF. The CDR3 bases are TGTGCCAGCAGCTTTAAACGGCTAGCGGGCGTAGCCGGGGAGCTGTTTTTT.

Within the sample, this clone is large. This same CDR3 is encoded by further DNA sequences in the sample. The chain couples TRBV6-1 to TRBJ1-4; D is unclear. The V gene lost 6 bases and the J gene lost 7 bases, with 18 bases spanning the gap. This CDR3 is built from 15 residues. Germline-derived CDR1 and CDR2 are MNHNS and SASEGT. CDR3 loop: CASRVSGIIGEKLFF. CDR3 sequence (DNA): TGTGCCAGCAGGGTTTCGGGGATTATAGGTGAAAAACTGTTTTTT.

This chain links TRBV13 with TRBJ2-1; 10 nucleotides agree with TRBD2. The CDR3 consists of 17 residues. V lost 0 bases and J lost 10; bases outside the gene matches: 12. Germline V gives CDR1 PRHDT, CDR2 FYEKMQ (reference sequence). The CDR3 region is CASSLGLLAGPTHEQFF. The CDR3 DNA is TGTGCCAGCAGCTTAGGCCTACTAGCGGGGCCAACTCACGAGCAGTTCTTC.

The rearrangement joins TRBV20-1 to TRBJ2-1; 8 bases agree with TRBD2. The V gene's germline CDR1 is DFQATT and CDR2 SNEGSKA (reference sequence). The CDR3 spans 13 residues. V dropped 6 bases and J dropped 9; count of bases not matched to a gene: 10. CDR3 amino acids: CSARTSNWGEQFF. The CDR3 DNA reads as TGCAGTGCCCGGACTAGCAACTGGGGTGAGCAGTTCTTC.

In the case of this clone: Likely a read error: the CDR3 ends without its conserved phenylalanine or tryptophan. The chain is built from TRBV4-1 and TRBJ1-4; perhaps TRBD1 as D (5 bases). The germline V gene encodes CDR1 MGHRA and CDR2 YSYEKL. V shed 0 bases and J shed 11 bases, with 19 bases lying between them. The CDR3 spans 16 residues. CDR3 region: CASSQDGGRGEGKLFL. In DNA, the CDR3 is TGCGCCAGCAGCCAAGATGGGGGGAGGGGTGAGGGGAAACTGTTTCTT.

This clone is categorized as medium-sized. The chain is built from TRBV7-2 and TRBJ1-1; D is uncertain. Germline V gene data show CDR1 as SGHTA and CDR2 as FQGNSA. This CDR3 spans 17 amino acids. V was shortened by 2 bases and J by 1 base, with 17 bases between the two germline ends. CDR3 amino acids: CASSLKGSTVANTEAFF. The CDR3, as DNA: TGTGCCAGCAGCTTAAAAGGGTCCACGGTAGCGAACACTGAAGCTTTCTTT.

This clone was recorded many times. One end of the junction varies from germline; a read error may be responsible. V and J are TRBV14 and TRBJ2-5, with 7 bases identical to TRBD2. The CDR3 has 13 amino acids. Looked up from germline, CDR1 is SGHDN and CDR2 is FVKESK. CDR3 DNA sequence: TGTGCCAGCAGCCTGACTAGCCGGGAGACCCAGCACTTC. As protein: CASSLTSRETQHF.

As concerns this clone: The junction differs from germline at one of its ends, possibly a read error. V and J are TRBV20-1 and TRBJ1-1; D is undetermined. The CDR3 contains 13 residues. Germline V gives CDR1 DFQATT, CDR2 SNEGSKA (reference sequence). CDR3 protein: CSARDRMNTETFF. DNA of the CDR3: TGCAGTGCTAGGGATCGTATGAACACTGAAACTTTCTTT.

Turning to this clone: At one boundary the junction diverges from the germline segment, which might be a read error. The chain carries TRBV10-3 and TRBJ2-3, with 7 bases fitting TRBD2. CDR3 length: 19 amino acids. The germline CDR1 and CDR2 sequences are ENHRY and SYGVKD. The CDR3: CASSESHRRLALGQDTQYF. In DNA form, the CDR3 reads TGTGCCAGCAGTGAGAGCCACAGGAGACTAGCCCTAGGCCAGGATACGCAGTATTTT.

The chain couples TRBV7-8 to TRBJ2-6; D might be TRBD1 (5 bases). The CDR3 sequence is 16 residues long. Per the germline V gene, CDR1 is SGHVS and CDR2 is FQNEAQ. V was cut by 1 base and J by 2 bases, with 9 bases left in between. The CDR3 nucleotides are TGTGCCAGCAGCTTAGACCAGGGTGCTGGGGCCAACGTCCTGACTTTC. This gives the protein CASSLDQGAGANVLTF.

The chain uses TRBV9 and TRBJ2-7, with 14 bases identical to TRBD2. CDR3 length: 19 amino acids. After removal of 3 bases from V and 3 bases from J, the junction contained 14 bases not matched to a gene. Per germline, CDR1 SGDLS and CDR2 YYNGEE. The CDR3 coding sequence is TGTGCCAGCAGCGACGGGACTAGCGGGGGCTCCACACCTTTCTACGAGCAGTACTTC. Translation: CASSDGTSGGSTPFYEQYF. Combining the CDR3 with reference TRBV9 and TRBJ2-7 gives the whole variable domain DSGVTQTPKHLITATGQRVTLRCSPRSGDLSVYWYQQSLDQGLQFLIQYYNGEERAKGNILERFSAQQFPDLHSELNLSSLELGDSALYFCASSDGTSGGSTPFYEQYFGPGTRLTVT.

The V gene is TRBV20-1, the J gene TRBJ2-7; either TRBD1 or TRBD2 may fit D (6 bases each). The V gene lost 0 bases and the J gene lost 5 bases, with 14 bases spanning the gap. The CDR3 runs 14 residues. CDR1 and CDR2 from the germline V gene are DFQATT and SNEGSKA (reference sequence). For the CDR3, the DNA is TGCAGTGCTAGAGATGAAGGGGGGCTGCACGAGCAGTACTTC. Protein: CSARDEGGLHEQYF.

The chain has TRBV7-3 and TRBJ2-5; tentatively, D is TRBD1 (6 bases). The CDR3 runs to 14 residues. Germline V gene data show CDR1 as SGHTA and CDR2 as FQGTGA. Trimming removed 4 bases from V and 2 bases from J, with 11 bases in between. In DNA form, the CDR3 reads TGTGCCAGCAGCTACGGCAGGGGACAAGAGACCCAGTACTTC. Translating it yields CASSYGRGQETQYF.

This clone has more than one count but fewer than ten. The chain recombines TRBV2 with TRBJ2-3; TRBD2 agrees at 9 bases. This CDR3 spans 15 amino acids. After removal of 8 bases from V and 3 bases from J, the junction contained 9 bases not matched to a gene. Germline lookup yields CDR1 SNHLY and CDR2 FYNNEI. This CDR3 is CASLDGGLATDTQYF. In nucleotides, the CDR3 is TGTGCCAGCCTAGACGGGGGACTAGCAACAGATACGCAGTATTTT.

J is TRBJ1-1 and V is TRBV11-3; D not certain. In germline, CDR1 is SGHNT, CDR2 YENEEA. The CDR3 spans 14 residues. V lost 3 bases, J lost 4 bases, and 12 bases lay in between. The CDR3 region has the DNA TGTGCCAGCAGCTTGGTCAGGAGGCCCACTGAAGCTTTCTTT. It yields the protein CASSLVRRPTEAFF.

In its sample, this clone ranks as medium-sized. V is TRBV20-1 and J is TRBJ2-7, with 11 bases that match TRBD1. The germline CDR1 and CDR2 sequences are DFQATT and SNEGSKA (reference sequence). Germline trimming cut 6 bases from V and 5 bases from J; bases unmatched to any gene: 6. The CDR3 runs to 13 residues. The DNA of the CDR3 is TGCAGTGCACCCGGGACAGGGGGAGACGAGCAGTACTTC. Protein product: CSAPGTGGDEQYF.

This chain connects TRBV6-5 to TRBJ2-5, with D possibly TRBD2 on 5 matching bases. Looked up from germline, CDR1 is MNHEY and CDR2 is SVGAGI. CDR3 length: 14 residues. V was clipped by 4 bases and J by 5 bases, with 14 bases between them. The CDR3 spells CASSFSTRRETQYF. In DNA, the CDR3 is TGTGCCAGCAGTTTTTCGACCCGGAGGGAGACCCAGTACTTC.

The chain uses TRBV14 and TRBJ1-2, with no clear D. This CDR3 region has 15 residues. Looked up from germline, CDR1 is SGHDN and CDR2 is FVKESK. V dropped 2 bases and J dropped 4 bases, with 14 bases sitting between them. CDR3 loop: CASSQSSGYPYGYTF. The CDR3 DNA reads TGTGCCAGCAGCCAATCCTCAGGATACCCCTATGGCTACACCTTC.

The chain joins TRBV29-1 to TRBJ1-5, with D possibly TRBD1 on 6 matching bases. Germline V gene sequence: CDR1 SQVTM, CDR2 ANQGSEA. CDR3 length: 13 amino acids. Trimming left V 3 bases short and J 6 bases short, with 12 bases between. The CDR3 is CSVEEGVGQPQHF. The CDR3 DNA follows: TGCAGCGTTGAGGAGGGGGTCGGTCAGCCCCAGCATTTT.

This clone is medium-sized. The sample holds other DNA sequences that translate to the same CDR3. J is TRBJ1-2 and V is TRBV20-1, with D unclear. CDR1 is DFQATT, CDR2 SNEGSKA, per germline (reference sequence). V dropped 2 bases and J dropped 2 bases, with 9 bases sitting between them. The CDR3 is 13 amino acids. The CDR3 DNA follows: TGCAGTGCTAGACGCCCGTCCAACTATGGCTACACCTTC. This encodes CSARRPSNYGYTF.